Following are 14 T cell receptor beta chains from one sample sequenced in a study of cytotoxic CD8 clonotypes in ibrutinib-treated CLL. The table came from immunoSEQ multiplex PCR; TCRdb's copy has only in-frame clones and leaves some out. The table shows roughly 330,000 clones, with 67% occurring only once. Material: PBMCs, obtained after 36 months of ibrutinib treatment. The receptors derive from a human donor with chronic lymphocytic leukemia.

The rearrangement links TRBV28 to TRBJ2-7; D is perhaps TRBD2 (5 bases). Trimming cost V 5 bases and J 2 bases, with 13 bases left between them. CDR3 length equals 14 residues. Germline CDR1 is MDHEN and CDR2 is SYDVKM. The CDR3 DNA reads as TGTGCCAGCAGTCTAGTTGGACTGGCCTACGAGCAGTACTTC. It codes for CASSLVGLAYEQYF.

This sequence joins TRBV7-2 and TRBJ2-1; possible D gene TRBD2, 6 bases. The germline gives CDR1 SGHTA, CDR2 FQGNSA. The CDR3 contains 12 residues. The V gene lost 1 base and the J gene lost 15 bases, with 13 bases spanning the gap. CDR3 loop: CASSLVAGSRFF. As DNA, the CDR3 is TGTGCCAGCAGCTTAGTGGCGGGAAGCCGGTTCTTC.

The chain uses TRBV13 and TRBJ1-1; D call uncertain. Trimming cost V 4 bases and J 1 base, with 7 bases left between them. Germline V CDR1 and CDR2: PRHDT, FYEKMQ (reference sequence). The CDR3 has 13 amino acids. CDR3 sequence reads: CASSSIKNTEAFF. The CDR3, as DNA: TGTGCCAGCAGCTCCATCAAGAACACTGAAGCTTTCTTT.

This clone turned up a few times. The chain is built from TRBV27 and TRBJ2-7; D gene uncertain. CDR1 and CDR2 (germline): MNHEY, SMNVEV (reference sequence). The CDR3 consists of 12 residues. Trimming removed 1 base from V and 4 bases from J, with 5 bases in between. CDR3 sequence (DNA): TGTGCCAGCAGTTTATACGGGTACGAGCAGTACTTC. Translating it yields CASSLYGYEQYF.

V is TRBV28 and J is TRBJ1-3; D gene uncertain. V was clipped by 2 bases and J by 2 bases, with 7 bases between them. Germline CDR1 reads MDHEN; CDR2 reads SYDVKM. The CDR3 contains 14 residues. The CDR3 loop is CASSLMSPGNTIYF. The CDR3 DNA is TGTGCCAGCAGTTTAATGAGCCCTGGAAACACCATATATTTT.

In its sample, this clone was seen a few times. Other DNA sequences in this sample translate to the same CDR3. The gene calls are TRBV18 and TRBJ1-1; 7 bases map to TRBD1. With 3 bases clipped from V and 2 bases from J, the junction kept 3 bases outside the gene matches. Germline V gene sequence: CDR1 KGHSH, CDR2 LQKENI. The CDR3 covers 14 residues. CDR3 region: CASSPRQGNTEAFF. The CDR3 DNA reads as TGTGCCAGCTCACCGCGACAGGGAAACACTGAAGCTTTCTTT.

The chain combines TRBV10-3 with TRBJ2-7; TRBD2 is a possible D gene (5 bases). This CDR3 comprises 13 residues. Germline V gene data show CDR1 as ENHRY and CDR2 as SYGVKD. V lost 4 bases to trimming and J lost 3 bases, with 10 bases between them. DNA of the CDR3: TGTGCCATCAGTGGTTCGGGAAACTACGAGCAGTACTTC. Translation: CAISGSGNYEQYF.

This chain connects TRBV18 to TRBJ2-3; possible D gene TRBD2, 6 bases. Trimming stripped 2 bases from V and 1 base from J, with 7 bases between. The CDR3 sequence is 14 residues long. Per germline, CDR1 KGHSH and CDR2 LQKENI. In DNA form, the CDR3 reads TGTGCCAGCTCACCATCGGGAGGCACAGATACGCAGTATTTT. It yields the protein CASSPSGGTDTQYF.

This rearrangement joins TRBV5-1 to TRBJ2-3, with 8 bases matching TRBD1. The V and J ends lost 7 bases and 5 bases, in that order; junction bases with no gene match: 6. This CDR3 contains 13 residues. CDR1 is SGHRS, CDR2 YFSETQ, per germline. For the CDR3, the DNA is TGCGCCAGCGGGACAGGCGGCATAGATACGCAGTATTTT. This codes for CASGTGGIDTQYF.

The genes are TRBV5-1 and TRBJ1-2, with 11 bases identical to TRBD1. The CDR3 length is 17 residues. The germline V gene has CDR1 SGHRS and CDR2 YFSETQ. With V trimmed by 4 bases and J by 3 bases, 11 bases remained unmatched. As DNA, the CDR3 is TGCGCCAGCAGCCGACTTGGACAGGGGGCTTTTCACTATGGCTACACCTTC. This translates into CASSRLGQGAFHYGYTF.

The chain is built from TRBV9 and TRBJ2-1; the D gene is possibly TRBD2 (6 bases). This CDR3 has 16 residues. Germline loops: CDR1 SGDLS, CDR2 YYNGEE. V lost 4 bases and J lost 7, with 21 bases in between. CDR3 in amino acids: CASSPVGTGDGNEQFF. DNA of the CDR3: TGTGCCAGCAGCCCCGTGGGGACTGGGGACGGGAATGAGCAGTTCTTC.

The chain uses TRBV28 and TRBJ1-5; D gene unclear. Germline V gene lookup returns CDR1 MDHEN and CDR2 SYDVKM. With 5 bases removed from V and 5 bases from J, the gap between germline ends came to 22 bases. The CDR3 has 17 amino acids. The CDR3 DNA is TGTGCCAGCAGTCCCAAGGTTGGGATTCCGAGATATCAGCCCCAGCATTTT. Its protein is CASSPKVGIPRYQPQHF.

The chain couples TRBV20-1 to TRBJ1-1, with 7 bases fitting TRBD1. Looked up from germline, CDR1 is DFQATT and CDR2 is SNEGSKA (reference sequence). CDR3 length equals 11 residues. Trimming removed 6 bases from V and 5 bases from J; junction bases left unmatched: 3. The CDR3, as DNA: TGCAGTGCCCCAGGGGGGACTGAAGCTTTCTTT. It yields the protein CSAPGGTEAFF.

The chain employs TRBV6-5 and TRBJ1-2; the D gene is possibly TRBD1 (5 bases). There are 13 residues in the CDR3. Germline V gene sequence: CDR1 MNHEY, CDR2 SVGAGI. V gave up 2 bases and J gave up 3 bases, with 7 bases separating them. CDR3 in amino acids: CASSYGGYYGYTF. DNA for the CDR3: TGTGCCAGCAGTTACGGGGGGTACTATGGCTACACCTTC.